The 20 T cell receptor beta chains in this list originate from one sample, sequenced in a study of graft-versus-host responses after intestinal transplantation. Their specific antigens are unknown. Using immunoSEQ multiplex PCR, the repertoire was profiled, and TCRdb retains in-frame clones only, with some absent. Among tens of thousands of clones listed, roughly 86% were seen once. Sequenced material: unstimulated CD8+ T cells sorted from spleen or lymph node cells, taken before transplant. The receptors were gathered from a human donor who was the organ donor for an intestinal transplant.

V gene TRBV6-1 combines with J gene TRBJ2-1; TRBD1 is a possible D gene (6 bases). Trimming removed 2 bases at V and 5 bases at J, with 13 bases between. CDR1 is MNHNS, CDR2 SASEGT, per germline. The CDR3 has 15 amino acids. CDR3 in DNA: TGTGCCAGCAGTGAATACAGGGCCTGGGACAATGAGCAGTTCTTC. Protein product: CASSEYRAWDNEQFF.

This sequence joins TRBV7-8 and TRBJ2-3, with TRBD2 matching 11 bases. Trimming removed 5 bases from V and 0 bases from J; junction bases left unmatched: 10. Germline V CDR1 and CDR2: SGHVS, FQNEAQ. CDR3 size: 18 residues. This chain's CDR3 is CASSPSVGLAGSTDTQYF. In DNA, the CDR3 is TGTGCCAGCAGCCCCTCGGTAGGACTAGCGGGTAGCACAGATACGCAGTATTTT.

CDR3 nucleotides: TGTGCCAGCAGCTTAGGACAGGGTGGAACAGATACGCAGTATTTT. Its protein is CASSLGQGGTDTQYF. V and J are TRBV7-8 and TRBJ2-3, with TRBD1 identical over 7 bases. Germline assignment: CDR1 SGHVS and CDR2 FQNEAQ. After removal of 1 base from V and 3 bases from J, the junction contained 4 bases not matched to a gene. CDR3 length: 15 residues.

The chain joins TRBV4-1 to TRBJ1-1; D perhaps matches TRBD1 (6 bases). There are 14 residues in the CDR3. V lost 0 bases and J lost 4, with 9 bases in between. Germline V CDR1 and CDR2: MGHRA, YSYEKL. CDR3: CASSQDSRGTEAFF. The DNA of the CDR3 is TGCGCCAGCAGCCAAGATAGCAGGGGCACTGAAGCTTTCTTT.

The chain uses TRBV7-2 and TRBJ1-1, with D hard to call. The CDR3 loop spans 11 amino acids. The ends were cut back, 8 bases at V and 0 bases at J, with 4 bases in the middle. The V gene's germline CDR1 is SGHTA and CDR2 FQGNSA. The CDR3 DNA is TGTGCCAGCCCTCTGAACACTGAAGCTTTCTTT. As protein: CASPLNTEAFF.

The chain links TRBV11-2 to TRBJ2-7; D is undetermined. Germline loops: CDR1 SGHAT, CDR2 FQNNGV. This CDR3 contains 12 residues. Trimming took 1 base from V and 1 from J, leaving 2 bases between them. The CDR3 DNA is TGTGCCAGCAGCTTAGCTTCCTACGAGCAGTACTTC. It specifies CASSLASYEQYF.

The V and J genes are TRBV5-1 and TRBJ1-5; no clear D. The CDR3 has 13 residues. Looked up from germline, CDR1 is SGHRS and CDR2 is YFSETQ. Trimming cost V 0 bases and J 6 bases, with 7 bases left between them. The CDR3: CASSLAWGQPQHF. The CDR3 region has the DNA TGCGCCAGCAGCTTGGCTTGGGGTCAGCCCCAGCATTTT.

The rearrangement uses TRBV11-2 and TRBJ2-5, with D possibly matching TRBD2 (5 bases). The length of the CDR3 is 15 residues. V was pared by 5 bases and J by 2 bases, with 15 bases between. Per germline, CDR1 SGHAT and CDR2 FQNNGV. In DNA form, the CDR3 reads TGTGCCAGCAGCCCCTCCGGCGGGTCACAAGAGACCCAGTACTTC. Translating gives CASSPSGGSQETQYF.

The rearrangement uses TRBV6-1 and TRBJ1-4; D possibly corresponds to TRBD1 (5 bases). This CDR3 region has 15 residues. The germline V and J ends were trimmed by 2 bases and 6 bases, with 13 bases remaining between them. Germline values: CDR1 MNHNS, CDR2 SASEGT. DNA for the CDR3: TGTGCCAGCAGTGAATCGCCAGGGTTGGATGAAAAACTGTTTTTT. Amino acids: CASSESPGLDEKLFF.

The table lists this clone with a count of one. This sequence joins TRBV28 and TRBJ1-2, with 7 nucleotides matching TRBD1. Trimming took 4 bases from V and 2 from J; bases not matched to a gene: 10. The germline V gene has CDR1 MDHEN and CDR2 SYDVKM. The CDR3 is made up of 16 amino acids. For the CDR3, the DNA is TGTGCCAGCAGTTCCCCTTACAGGGGAAAAAACTATGGCTACACCTTC. Its translation: CASSSPYRGKNYGYTF.

This clone came up a few times. Other DNA variants within this sample encode the same CDR3. The rearrangement joins TRBV5-1 to TRBJ2-7; D unresolved. Per the germline V gene, CDR1 is SGHRS and CDR2 is YFSETQ. CDR3 length: 11 residues. Deletions cut 4 bases from V and 4 bases from J, with 6 bases between. The CDR3 DNA reads as TGCGCCAGCAGCCTCGGTTACGAGCAGTACTTC. It translates to CASSLGYEQYF.

This clone was picked up a small number of times. V gene TRBV27 combines with J gene TRBJ2-1, with TRBD2 as a possible D gene (6 bases). This CDR3 contains 15 residues. With 5 bases removed from V and 12 bases from J, the gap between germline ends came to 23 bases. Germline V gene lookup returns CDR1 MNHEY and CDR2 SMNVEV (reference sequence). The CDR3 nucleotides are TGTGCCAGCAGTAGAAACCGGGACTCCTGGGTTGGGCAGTTCTTC. Its translation is CASSRNRDSWVGQFF.

This clone was recorded a few times. This chain connects TRBV19 to TRBJ2-2; 11 bases align to TRBD1. J lost 6 bases, V lost 9 bases, and 6 bases had no gene match. Germline-derived CDR1 and CDR2 are LNHDA and SQIVND (reference sequence). This CDR3 is 14 amino acids long. The CDR3 coding sequence is TGTGCCAGCCGGACAGGGGGCATGGCCGGGGAGCTGTTTTTT. This encodes CASRTGGMAGELFF.

This clone has only one observation. The chain links TRBV2 to TRBJ2-5, with 10 bases that match TRBD2. Germline V gene lookup returns CDR1 SNHLY and CDR2 FYNNEI. The CDR3 runs to 18 residues. Losses at the gene ends were 2 bases for V and 1 base for J; bases not matched to a gene: 10. CDR3 region: CASSELGLAGALQETQYF. CDR3 sequence (DNA): TGTGCCAGCAGTGAATTAGGTCTAGCGGGGGCTCTCCAAGAGACCCAGTACTTC.

This clone has only a few counts. The chain combines TRBV10-2 with TRBJ1-2; 8 bases fit TRBD1. The CDR3 totals 12 residues. CDR1 and CDR2 (germline): WSHSY, SAAADI. The J segment lost 8 bases and the V segment lost 7 bases, leaving 6 bases of the junction unmatched. CDR3 sequence: CASTGQGGGYTF. CDR3 sequence (DNA): TGCGCCAGCACCGGACAGGGAGGCGGCTACACCTTC.

This clone has just a few counts. The rearrangement uses TRBV27 and TRBJ2-7, with 8 bases fitting TRBD1. CDR1 and CDR2 (germline): MNHEY, SMNVEV (reference sequence). The V gene end was trimmed by 3 bases and the J gene end by 3 bases; junction bases not matched to a gene: 4. This CDR3 spans 14 amino acids. Here the CDR3 DNA reads TGTGCCAGCAGTTTCGCAGGGGGCGGCTACGAGCAGTACTTC. It codes for CASSFAGGGYEQYF.

The DNA of the CDR3 is TGTGCCAGTAGTATAGGATCCAGGATCCACGAGCAGTACTTC. It is translated as CASSIGSRIHEQYF. V and J are TRBV19 and TRBJ2-7, with unresolved D. With 1 base removed from V and 5 bases from J, the gap between germline ends came to 12 bases. Germline V lookup: CDR1 LNHDA, CDR2 SQIVND (reference sequence). This CDR3 has 14 amino acids.

The chain uses TRBV27 and TRBJ2-3; TRBD2 agrees at 11 bases. Trimming removed 5 bases from V and 6 bases from J; junction bases left unmatched: 10. This CDR3 has 16 amino acids. Germline CDR1 reads MNHEY; CDR2 reads SMNVEV (reference sequence). The CDR3 DNA reads as TGTGCCAGCAGTGCTATAGCGGGGGGGCTGGGGGATACGCAGTATTTT. As protein: CASSAIAGGLGDTQYF.

The V gene is TRBV14, the J gene TRBJ2-7; possibly TRBD2 for D (6 bases). Between the trimmed V and J ends, which lost 3 bases and 3 bases, there was a span of 9 bases. The CDR3 length is 13 residues. Germline values: CDR1 SGHDN, CDR2 FVKESK. The CDR3 DNA follows: TGTGCCAGCAGCCAGGGGACTGGCTACGAGCAGTACTTC. Residues: CASSQGTGYEQYF.

This clone has more than one count but fewer than ten. This chain uses TRBV6-1 with TRBJ2-7; TRBD2 agrees at 7 bases. CDR3 size: 15 residues. Germline CDR1 MNHNS, CDR2 SASEGT. V lost 2 bases to trimming and J lost 1 base; unmatched junction nucleotides: 5. The CDR3: CASSEMGLTSYEQYF. As DNA, the CDR3 is TGTGCCAGCAGTGAAATGGGACTAACTTCCTACGAGCAGTACTTC.